Each of the 3 T cell receptor beta chains below was sequenced from the same sample in a study of early T cells in non-severe SARS-CoV-2 infection. One entry per CDR3 protein, called by TCRdb with MiXCR from the 5' RACE reads. The data hold over 50,000 distinct CDR3 sequences, with roughly a tenth observed a single time. Sequencing input: whole blood. The origin of the receptors is an adult who was a healthcare worker with PCR-confirmed SARS-CoV-2 infection or an uninfected control (not recorded which).

The CDR3, as DNA: TGCGCCAGCAGCTTCGGGACTAACCAAGAGACCCAGTACTTC. It translates to CASSFGTNQETQYF. J is TRBJ2-5 and V is TRBV5-1, with 7 bases matching TRBD2. The CDR3 is 14 amino acids. CDR1 is SGHRS and CDR2 is YFSETQ in the germline V gene. V gave up 2 bases and J gave up 0 bases; unmatched junction bases: 1.

The chain employs TRBV5-1 and TRBJ1-6; the D is unclear. The V end was cut by 4 bases, the J end by 7 bases, with 9 bases between. The CDR3 has 13 residues. Germline loops: CDR1 SGHRS, CDR2 YFSETQ. The DNA of the CDR3 is TGCGCCAGCAGCCCGGACCGCAATTCACCCCTCCACTTT. Its protein is CASSPDRNSPLHF.

Ten or more counts support this clonotype. The V and J genes are TRBV19 and TRBJ1-5; TRBD1 is a possible D gene (5 bases). The germline V gene encodes CDR1 LNHDA and CDR2 SQIVND (reference sequence). V lost 1 base, J lost 7 bases, and 8 bases lay in between. This CDR3 contains 13 residues. CDR3 coding DNA: TGTGCCAGTAGTATAGCCAGGGCGCAGCCCCAGCATTTT. Protein sequence: CASSIARAQPQHF.